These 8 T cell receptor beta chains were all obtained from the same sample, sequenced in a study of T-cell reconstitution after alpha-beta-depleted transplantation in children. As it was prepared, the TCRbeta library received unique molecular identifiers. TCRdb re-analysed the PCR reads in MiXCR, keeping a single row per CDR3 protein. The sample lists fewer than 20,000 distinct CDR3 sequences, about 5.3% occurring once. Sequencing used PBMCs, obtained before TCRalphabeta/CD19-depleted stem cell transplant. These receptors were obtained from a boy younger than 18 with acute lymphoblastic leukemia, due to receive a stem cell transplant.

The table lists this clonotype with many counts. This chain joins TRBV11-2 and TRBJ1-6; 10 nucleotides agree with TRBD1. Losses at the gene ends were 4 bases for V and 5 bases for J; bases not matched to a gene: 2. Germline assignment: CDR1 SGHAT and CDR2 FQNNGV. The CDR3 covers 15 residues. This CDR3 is CASSSGTGDNSPLHF. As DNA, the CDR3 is TGTGCCAGCAGCTCCGGGACAGGGGATAATTCACCCCTCCACTTT.

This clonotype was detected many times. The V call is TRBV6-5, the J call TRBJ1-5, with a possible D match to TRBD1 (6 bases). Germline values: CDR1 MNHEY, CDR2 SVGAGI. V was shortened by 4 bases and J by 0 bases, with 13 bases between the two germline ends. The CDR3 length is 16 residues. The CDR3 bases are TGTGCCAGCAGTTTTGGGACACGCTATAGCAATCAGCCCCAGCATTTT. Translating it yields CASSFGTRYSNQPQHF.

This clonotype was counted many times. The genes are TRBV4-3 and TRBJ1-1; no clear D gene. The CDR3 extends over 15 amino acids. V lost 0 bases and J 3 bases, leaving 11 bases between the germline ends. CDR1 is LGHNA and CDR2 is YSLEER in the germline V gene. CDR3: CASSQDQGWDTEAFF. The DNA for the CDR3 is TGCGCCAGCAGCCAAGATCAAGGTTGGGACACTGAAGCTTTCTTT.

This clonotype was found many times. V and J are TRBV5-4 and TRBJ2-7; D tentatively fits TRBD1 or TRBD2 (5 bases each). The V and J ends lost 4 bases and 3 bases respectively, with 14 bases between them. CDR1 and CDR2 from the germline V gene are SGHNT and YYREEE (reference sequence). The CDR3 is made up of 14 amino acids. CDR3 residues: CASSASGTIYEQYF. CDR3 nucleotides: TGTGCCAGCAGCGCCTCCGGGACGATCTACGAGCAGTACTTC.

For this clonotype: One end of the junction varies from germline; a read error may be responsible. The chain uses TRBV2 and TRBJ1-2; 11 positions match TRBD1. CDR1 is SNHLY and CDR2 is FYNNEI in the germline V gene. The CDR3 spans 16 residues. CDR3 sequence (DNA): TGTGCCAGCAGCGAAGGGTTGGGACAGGGGGTACATGGCTACACCTTC. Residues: CASSEGLGQGVHGYTF.

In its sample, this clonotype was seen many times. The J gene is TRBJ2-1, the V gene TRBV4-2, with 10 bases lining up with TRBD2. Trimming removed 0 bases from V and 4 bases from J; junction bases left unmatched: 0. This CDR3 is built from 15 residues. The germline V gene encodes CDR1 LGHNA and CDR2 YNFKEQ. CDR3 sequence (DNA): TGTGCCAGCAGCCAAGAAGCGGGAGGGTACAATGAGCAGTTCTTC. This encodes CASSQEAGGYNEQFF.

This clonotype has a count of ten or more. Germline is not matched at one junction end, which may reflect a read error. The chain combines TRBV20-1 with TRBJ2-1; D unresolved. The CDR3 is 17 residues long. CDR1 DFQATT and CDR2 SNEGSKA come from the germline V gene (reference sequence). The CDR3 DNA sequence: TGCTGTGCTAGAGATCAGTTAGGGCAGCTGACCTACAATGAGCAGTTCTTC. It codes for CCARDQLGQLTYNEQFF.

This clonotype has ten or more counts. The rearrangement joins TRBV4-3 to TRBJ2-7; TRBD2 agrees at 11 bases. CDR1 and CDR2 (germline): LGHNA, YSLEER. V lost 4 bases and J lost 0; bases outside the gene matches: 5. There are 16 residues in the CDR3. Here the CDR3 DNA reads TGCGCCAGCAGCCGACAACTAGCGGGGGACTCCTACGAGCAGTACTTC. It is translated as CASSRQLAGDSYEQYF.